A selection of T cell receptor beta chains follows, all from one sample in a study of cytomegalovirus exposure and HLA in healthy donors. Sequenced by immunoSEQ multiplex PCR; TCRdb stores in-frame clones only, minus some. The data hold about 130,000 clones, with under 80% observed a single time. The specimen sequenced was PBMCs. The origin of the receptors is a man aged 40-55 years in good health and CMV-seropositive. The CDR3 runs from the conserved cysteine through the conserved F or W. The D gene is left open where the match is weak. A row's size may be missing; if present it is once, few, many or a size class.

TRBV19	-	TRBJ1-1	TRBD1	CASSTTGEVGAFF	TGTGCCAGTAGTACGACAGGGGAGGTAGGAGCTTTCTTT
TRBV6-5	-	TRBJ2-5	-	CASRGYSGGETQYF	TGTGCCAGCAGGGGGTACAGTGGAGGAGAGACCCAGTACTTC
TRBV19	-	TRBJ2-5	-	CASSPRLQETQYF	TGTGCCAGTAGTCCCCGTCTCCAAGAGACCCAGTACTTC
TRBV11-3	-	TRBJ2-2	TRBD2	CASSLGGLANTGELFF	TGTGCCAGCAGCTTGGGAGGGTTAGCGAACACCGGGGAGCTGTTTTTT
TRBV5-4	-	TRBJ1-4	TRBD1	CASSPWTGRLATNEKLFF	TGTGCCAGCAGCCCCTGGACAGGGAGACTTGCAACTAATGAAAAACTGTTTTTT
TRBV25-1	few	TRBJ2-3	-	CASSNRVGDTQYF	TGTGCCAGCAGTAACAGGGTTGGAGATACGCAGTATTTT
TRBV21-1	-	TRBJ2-7	-	CASSKGDLAGDRSYEQYF	TGTGCCAGCAGCAAAGGAGATCTAGCGGGAGACCGCTCCTACGAGCAGTACTTC
TRBV7-2	-	TRBJ1-5	-	CASSKSRASNQPQHF	TGTGCCAGCAGCAAAAGCAGGGCTAGCAATCAGCCCCAGCATTTT
TRBV2	-	TRBJ2-7	-	CASSVRVIPYEQYF	TGTGCCAGCAGTGTCAGGGTAATCCCCTACGAGCAGTACTTC
TRBV6-1	-	TRBJ2-7	-	CASSEALGPRTKYF	TGTGCCAGCAGTGAAGCGCTTGGGCCCCGAACGAAGTACTTC
TRBV5-4	-	TRBJ2-7	TRBD1	CASSPGTGAYEQYF	TGTGCCAGCAGCCCCGGGACAGGGGCCTACGAGCAGTACTTC
TRBV5-8	-	TRBJ1-2	-	CASSLSTIAAYGYTF	TGTGCCAGCAGCTTAAGTACGATTGCGGCCTATGGCTACACCTTC
TRBV10-3	-	TRBJ2-3	TRBD1	CAISPTGIVTDTQYF	TGTGCCATCAGCCCGACAGGGATTGTCACAGATACGCAGTATTTT
TRBV2	few	TRBJ2-5	-	CASSTVQETQYF	TGTGCCAGCAGTACAGTTCAAGAGACCCAGTACTTC
TRBV6-5	-	TRBJ1-5	-	CASSPELYSNQPQHF	TGTGCCAGCAGCCCCGAACTTTATAGCAATCAGCCCCAGCATTTT
TRBV6-1	-	TRBJ2-7	TRBD1	CASGTGGLYEQYF	TGTGCCAGCGGAACAGGGGGCTTGTACGAGCAGTACTTC
TRBV30	-	TRBJ1-6	-	CAWSTGPAVYF	TGTGCCTGGAGTACCGGGCCAGCGGTATACTTT
TRBV30	-	TRBJ1-5	-	CAWSGAGYQPQHF	TGTGCCTGGAGTGGGGCAGGGTATCAGCCCCAGCATTTT
TRBV19	-	TRBJ2-1	-	CASSSRGWKNEQFF	TGTGCCAGTAGTTCCAGGGGTTGGAAGAATGAGCAGTTCTTC
TRBV4-1	-	TRBJ1-5	TRBD1	CASSQVTQGARPQHF	TGCGCCAGCAGCCAAGTGACCCAGGGGGCAAGGCCCCAGCATTTT
TRBV7-3	-	TRBJ2-1	TRBD1	CASSRRTGNEQFF	TGTGCCAGCAGCCGAAGGACAGGGAATGAGCAGTTCTTC
TRBV2	-	TRBJ2-1	-	CASTELSSYNEQFF	TGTGCCAGCACCGAGTTGAGCTCCTACAATGAGCAGTTCTTC
TRBV6-6	-	TRBJ1-5	TRBD1	CASSRTGGNQPQHF	TGTGCCAGCAGTCGGACAGGGGGCAATCAGCCCCAGCATTTT
TRBV9	-	TRBJ2-4	-	CASSVEGAGGSKNIQYF	TGTGCTAGCAGCGTAGAGGGGGCGGGAGGTTCCAAAAACATTCAGTACTTC
TRBV6-5	medium-sized	TRBJ1-5	TRBD1	CASSSGQEAQPQHF	TGTGCCAGCAGTTCCGGACAGGAGGCTCAGCCCCAGCATTTT
TRBV7-2	-	TRBJ1-3	-	CASSSGGSGNTIYF	TGTGCCAGCAGCTCGGGGGGGTCCGGAAACACCATATATTTT
TRBV5-1	few	TRBJ2-1	-	CASSLETGYNEQFF	TGCGCCAGCAGCTTGGAGACAGGATACAATGAGCAGTTCTTC
TRBV9	-	TRBJ2-2	-	CASSVDGRGNTGELFF	TGTGCCAGCAGCGTAGATGGGCGGGGGAACACCGGGGAGCTGTTTTTT
TRBV15	-	TRBJ1-5	-	CATSTRTGNQPQHF	TGTGCCACCAGCACCCGGACGGGGAATCAGCCCCAGCATTTT
TRBV10-2	-	TRBJ2-1	TRBD1	CASKRQGSNEQFF	TGCGCCAGCAAGCGACAGGGTAGCAATGAGCAGTTCTTC
TRBV30	-	TRBJ1-2	-	CAWGAGREGGYTF	TGTGCCTGGGGAGCAGGAAGAGAGGGTGGCTACACCTTC
TRBV30	-	TRBJ2-7	-	CAWSNLKGPYEQYF	TGTGCCTGGAGTAATCTTAAGGGGCCCTACGAGCAGTACTTC
TRBV4-1	-	TRBJ1-2	-	CASTQDMTNYGYTF	TGCGCCAGCACCCAGGACATGACGAACTATGGCTACACCTTC
TRBV11-2	few	TRBJ1-4	TRBD1	CASSSGDRADEKLFF	TGTGCCAGCAGCTCCGGGGACAGGGCGGACGAAAAACTGTTTTTT
TRBV5-1	-	TRBJ2-7	-	CASSPGVLTREQYF	TGCGCCAGCAGCCCTGGCGTTTTAACGCGGGAGCAGTACTTC
TRBV7-2	once	TRBJ2-7	TRBD2	CASRPGLAGGDWQYF	TGTGCCAGCAGACCGGGACTAGCGGGAGGTGACTGGCAGTACTTC
TRBV30	-	TRBJ1-4	-	CAWTGATNEKLFF	TGTGCCTGGACAGGGGCGACTAATGAAAAACTGTTTTTT
TRBV2	-	TRBJ2-7	-	CASRETGLHPDF	TGTGCCAGCAGAGAAACAGGGCTCCACCCTGACTTC
TRBV4-1	-	TRBJ2-3	-	CASSQDVAGSEGDTQYF	TGCGCCAGCAGCCAAGATGTGGCCGGCTCCGAGGGAGATACGCAGTATTTT
TRBV29-1	-	TRBJ2-3	-	CSVDSPSPHPDTQYF	TGCAGCGTTGATTCCCCATCCCCCCATCCAGATACGCAGTATTTT
TRBV4-2	few	TRBJ2-1	TRBD2	CASSQEASGRILNEQFF	TGTGCCAGCAGCCAAGAGGCCAGCGGGAGGATCCTCAATGAGCAGTTCTTC
TRBV7-2	-	TRBJ2-7	TRBD2	CASSLGRLAGSSYEQYF	TGTGCCAGCAGCTTAGGGCGGCTAGCGGGAAGCTCCTACGAGCAGTACTTC
TRBV6-5	once	TRBJ2-7	TRBD1	CASSYSKRDRGNEQYF	TGTGCCAGCAGTTACTCTAAGCGGGACAGGGGCAACGAGCAGTACTTC
TRBV25-1	-	TRBJ2-3	TRBD1	CASSDSQGARDTQYF	TGTGCCAGCAGTGACTCACAGGGGGCGAGAGATACGCAGTATTTT
TRBV9	-	TRBJ2-2	-	CASSVIRLGVAGELFF	TGTGCCAGCAGCGTAATACGACTAGGTGTGGCCGGGGAGCTGTTTTTT
TRBV28	-	TRBJ1-4	TRBD1	CASSTGGLLEKLFF	TGTGCCAGCAGCACAGGGGGCTTGCTTGAAAAACTGTTTTTT
TRBV7-9	-	TRBJ2-1	-	CASSLGAGVLGYEQFF	TGTGCCAGCAGCTTGGGGGCAGGGGTTTTAGGTTATGAGCAGTTCTTC
TRBV4-1	-	TRBJ2-3	-	CASSPPWPKLGADTQYF	TGCGCCAGCAGCCCCCCCTGGCCAAAACTGGGAGCAGATACGCAGTATTTT
TRBV7-8	-	TRBJ2-7	TRBD1	CASSPTGGGTYEQYF	TGTGCCAGCAGCCCCACAGGGGGAGGAACCTACGAGCAGTACTTC
TRBV7-2	-	TRBJ2-1	TRBD2	CASSLTGTSGGEQFF	TGTGCCAGCAGCCTCACTGGGACTAGCGGGGGTGAGCAGTTCTTC
TRBV11-2	-	TRBJ1-1	-	CASSLDRGTEAFF	TGTGCCAGCAGCTTAGACAGGGGCACTGAAGCTTTCTTT
TRBV30	few	TRBJ1-2	-	CAWIPQGPNYGYTF	TGTGCCTGGATCCCACAGGGACCTAACTATGGCTACACCTTC
TRBV19	-	TRBJ1-2	TRBD1	CASSIENRGNGYTF	TGTGCCAGTAGTATTGAAAACAGGGGAAATGGCTACACCTTC
TRBV28	-	TRBJ1-1	-	CASESQPAEAFF	TGTGCCAGCGAGTCCCAACCTGCTGAAGCTTTCTTT
TRBV29-1	-	TRBJ2-2	TRBD1	CSATGTGSTGELFF	TGCAGCGCCACCGGGACAGGGTCCACCGGGGAGCTGTTTTTT
TRBV6-5	-	TRBJ2-3	TRBD2	CASSPSGRSTDTQYF	TGTGCCAGCAGTCCTAGCGGGAGGAGCACAGATACGCAGTATTTT
TRBV30	-	TRBJ2-7	TRBD2	CAWSVHWAGGASYEQYF	TGTGCCTGGAGTGTTCACTGGGCGGGGGGCGCTTCCTACGAGCAGTACTTC
TRBV9	-	TRBJ2-3	TRBD2	CASSVATSGSSTDTQYF	TGTGCCAGCAGCGTAGCCACTAGCGGGTCTAGCACAGATACGCAGTATTTT
TRBV29-1	-	TRBJ1-1	-	CSTRNTEAFF	TGCAGTACCAGGAACACTGAAGCTTTCTTT